This T cell receptor (beta chain) is from a study of cytomegalovirus exposure and HLA in healthy donors (TCRdb year 2017). About the full investigation: According to an earlier analysis of around 600 of the donors, about 170 million T cells yielded 90 million to 130 million unique TCR beta sequences and around 300 Gb of sequence data. All discovery cohort repertoires had been generated on a single sequencing platform. Among 300 to 450 genotyped donors of the cohort, an average of 235,054 unique TCR beta nucleotide sequences were sequenced per donor, roughly a sixth of them non-productive. To predict cytomegalovirus infection status, the study brought together high-throughput TCR immunosequencing, statistical association of individual TCRs with disease status, and machine learning. Alongside the repertoire data, information on donor age, sex, ethnicity and CMV serostatus was compiled. Rather than using new phenotypic data, the later analysis identified candidate immune exposures from TCR beta sequences and from how often those sequences occurred across donors. An earlier analysis of several hundred of the donors applied high-throughput TCR beta sequencing to assess whether each TCR beta V gene segment acted as functional or pseudogenic. In a later analysis, previously published TCR beta repertoires from 666 donors were re-analyzed and high-resolution HLA genotyping was added so that TCR occurrence patterns could be studied. A later genetic analysis took genome-wide SNP genotypes for about 65% of the 666 donors and used that subset as a discovery cohort. Typing coverage varied by locus: about 629-640 donors for A, B, C, DRB1 and DQB1; roughly 500 for DQA1; over 600 for DPA1; 400 to 480 for DPB1. In addition to the first cohort of approximately 650 subjects, a separate validation cohort of 130 or so different subjects was used. An early release that covered around 590 HLA-typed donors contained 250 to 350 gigabases of sequencing data and roughly 84 million unique TCR sequences. The aim of the study was to test whether cataloging public T cell receptors could identify signatures of past pathogen exposure. Using immunosequencing, the study profiled T cell repertoires from some 670 subjects and related those repertoires to cytomegalovirus serostatus. The genetic ancestry cluster associated with self-reported Caucasian donors included around 76% of the 398 genotyped donors. Class I and class II HLA loci were covered by the typing at four-digit resolution. Because of strong linkage in the cohort, 5 or 6 DR-DQ haplotypes were treated as single units for association and clustering. Overall study results and their limits: In a later analysis, HLA-associated TCR beta chains showed more clonal expansion and lower generation probabilities than non-associated chains that were equally common. Several of the top co-occurrence clusters appeared to be linked to parvovirus B19, influenza, CMV and Epstein-Barr virus, according to a later analysis. Presence/absence analyses assumed roughly uniform sequencing depth across donors, an assumption that may not hold. Linkage disequilibrium might explain the correlated functional status among segregating V segments, but an unknown experimental factor could not be excluded. Because HLA typing was missing for some donors at each locus, association tests included only the typed subset. According to a later genetic analysis, donors in an Asian-associated ancestry cluster had fewer N-insertions in productive TCRs than the approximately 700-donor mean. Assigning TCR associations to individual alleles was difficult when HLA alleles, especially DR and DQ, strongly co-occurred. While some public TCRs were present in many individuals, most TCR sequences turned up only very rarely across donors. A few of the identified cytomegalovirus-associated TCR beta chains were confirmed in vitro to be specific for cytomegalovirus antigens. The classifier was reported to diagnose cytomegalovirus status with high specificity and sensitivity in both the original and validation cohorts. According to a later analysis, most CMV-associated TCR beta chains appeared to be HLA-restricted, and the HLA associations seemed to be driven largely by CMV exposure. In the study, approximately 150 TCR beta chains were listed as associated with cytomegalovirus. V-gene and J-gene trimming of TCR beta chains was associated with a missense DCLRE1C variant in a later genetic analysis, and the association was replicated in an independent cohort. The only immune exposure information available for the cohort was CMV serostatus. A further reported finding was that TCR beta sequences accurately predicted the HLA-A and HLA-B alleles for most subjects in the first cohort. A later analysis found that TCR association rates varied across HLA loci, with DRB1 alleles showing the most associated TCRs and HLA-C alleles the fewest. Specific HLA alleles were associated with roughly 16,000 TCR beta sequences at a false discovery rate of 0.05 in a later analysis. The sequencing pipeline was judged likely to have produced a cluster of highly shared sequence variants as a technical artifact. In an earlier analysis of 450 to 750 of the donors, most TCR beta V segments appeared in productive rearrangements about 87% or about 30% of the time, broadly matching IMGT annotations. The cohort was sequenced for TCR beta chains only, and without alpha or paired-chain data the features that could be detected were limited. The authors suggested that the approach could potentially be generalized to other disease states and immunological phenotypes. Because counts were too low, about 18 rarely observed V segments, including chromosome 9 orphons, were excluded from the earlier analysis of some 540 of the donors. Some IMGT-functional V segments, including TRBV6-2 and TRBV6-3, could not be told apart with the 87-base-pair reads, so those segments were excluded.

The cohort consisted of 650 to 700 healthy bone marrow donors. At the time of sampling, every cohort member was nominally healthy, though immune exposures that went unrecorded were likely present. The donor was CMV seropositive and was included in the group of 290 or so seropositive cohort members. Each donor provided a peripheral blood sample, and peripheral blood mononuclear cells were used for TCR beta sequencing. The Qiagen DNeasy Blood Extraction Kit was used to extract genomic DNA from the blood cell samples. In regard to this clone: What this receptor recognizes is not known.

Clipping removes 3 bases from V and 5 bases from J, with 5 as the unmatched junction base count. CDR1 and CDR2, per the germline V gene (reference sequence), are GTSNPN and SVGIG. The CDR3 covers 13 residues, taking in both the cysteine and the phenylalanine. The kept DNA is CDR3 alone, 39 bases in frame from the first base. Receptors were amplified or captured by the immunoSEQ multiplex PCR assay. For the multiplex PCR, a mixture combining 60 forward primers for TCR Vbeta segments and 13 reverse primers for TCR Jbeta segments was used. Amplification of the CDR3 region of rearranged TCR beta genes was performed with a multiplex PCR assay on genomic DNA. Amplified TCR beta libraries were sequenced as 87-base-pair reads on the Illumina HiSeq System. Under the source paper's analysis protocol: A later analysis tallied approximately 87 million unique TCR beta chains across the 610 or so repertoires, and approximately 12 million of those chains were shared by two or more donors. Raw reads were error-corrected and collapsed into unique sequences with a nearest-neighbor algorithm that merged closely related sequences to remove PCR and sequencing errors. V, D and J gene segments were assigned by aligning CDR3 sequences to IMGT reference sequences. For a sequence to be retained, a match of at least six nucleotides was required to both a V gene segment and a J gene segment. A rearrangement was called productive if the CDR3 had no stop codons and remained in frame with V and J, and every other rearrangement was called non-productive. Following IMGT convention, CDR3 was defined as the stretch from the second conserved V-encoded cysteine up to the conserved J-encoded phenylalanine. The earlier analysis of about 610 of the donors excluded sequences that lacked an unambiguous match to a single V gene segment. An earlier analysis of almost 600 of the donors classified V segments as functional when productive rearrangements were above 56.7% and as segregating when the standard deviation between donors was above 5%. To diagnose cytomegalovirus status from the catalog of TCR beta chain sequences, a statistical classification framework was built. A later analysis assigned V and J genes by comparing TCR nucleotide sequences with IMGT/GENE-DB human TR gene sequences. In a later analysis, CDR3 sequences and most-parsimonious VDJ recombination scenarios were assigned using the TCRdist pipeline. In a later analysis, each TCR beta chain was defined by its CDR3 amino acid sequence together with its V-gene family, and reads without a unique V-gene family were excluded. In a later analysis, 500 to 650 highly shared, low-generation-probability nucleotide sequences were removed to address suspected cross-contamination and a sequencing artifact. For each public chain, a later analysis derived a clonal expansion index from normalized ranks of inferred template counts within each repertoire. Generation probabilities in a later analysis came from a VDJ recombination model fitted to out-of-frame rearrangements, and those results were checked against IGoR. Hypergeometric tests were used in a later analysis to score TCR-TCR, TCR-HLA and TCR-CMV co-occurrence, with a repertoire-size bias correction applied to the TCR pairs. In a later analysis, false discovery rates were estimated by permuting HLA or CMV assignments 20 times. In a later analysis, co-occurring TCRs were grouped using DBSCAN, and TCRdist sequence similarity was added for clustering within HLA-allele-positive subsets. For co-occurrence clustering, repertoires with fewer than 30,000 or more than 120,000 public chains were excluded, along with 5 or 6 repertoires with anomalous nucleotide sharing. TCRdb took this table from immuneACCESS and kept in-frame rearrangements with V and J called. Such tables lack part of the clones; where checked against another copy, unresolved V genes explain under half of the gap, and the rest is unexplained. The V and J calls and clone size come from that table; D and trimming were worked out from the DNA. The sample table includes 150,000 or so clones. The ten largest clones take up 1.5% to 2% of the sample.

The sequence links TRBV30 to TRBJ1-1; 8 bases in the junction line up with TRBD1. The sequenced material came from PBMCs. The receptor was derived from a woman aged 40 to 50 in good health and CMV-seropositive. The DNA is TGTGCCTGGAGCGCAGGGGGCGGGACTGAAGCTTTCTTT. The encoded protein is CAWSAGGGTEAFF.